This T cell receptor beta chain was retrieved from a study of early T cells in non-severe SARS-CoV-2 infection. Study-level background: With bulk RNA from unsorted whole blood as input, sequencing yielded unpaired chains. Notes on the study in general: Matching with VDJdb favored anti-spike CD8 responses (missing private and CD4 specificities).

This clonotype was recorded a few times. The antigen remains unidentified. Unique molecular identifiers were affixed to single, distinct cDNA molecules. One entry per CDR3 protein results from TCRdb running MiXCR on the 5' RACE reads. The data show 100,000 to 150,000 distinct CDR3 sequences, about 15% seen once. Germline loops: CDR1 SQVTM, CDR2 ANQGSEA. The CDR3 consists of 12 residues. The V end was cut by 5 bases, the J end by 0 bases, with 7 bases between. The chain is built from TRBV29-1 and TRBJ1-1; D not resolved. The specimen sequenced was whole blood. The sequence came from an adult who was a healthcare worker with PCR-confirmed SARS-CoV-2 infection or an uninfected control (not recorded which). The CDR3 loop is CSVSDLNTEAFF. Here the CDR3 DNA reads TGCAGCGTTTCCGACCTGAACACTGAAGCTTTCTTT.